What follows are 15 T cell receptor beta chains derived from one specimen sequenced in a study of immune evolution from preneoplasia to lung adenocarcinoma (dated by TCRdb to the early 2020s). Library preparation used the immunoSEQ multiplex PCR assay. Sourced from immuneACCESS, this table was stored by TCRdb with only in-frame sequences that have V and J called. A share of the clones is absent; for the studies checked, an unresolved V gene accounts for under half, and the remainder has no known explanation. This sample gives about 10,000 clones in total; over 60% of them show up just once. Of the sample, almost 5% falls within the top ten clones. Sequenced material: FFPE minimally invasive lung adenocarcinoma tissue. Per the publication, the cell subset or site label means: micro-invasive lung adenocarcinoma (MIA). The receptors here all came from a person aged 70 to 79 with lung adenocarcinoma. Some clones in this sample may be carry-over from other donors' samples.

The V and J genes are TRBV5-1 and TRBJ2-5; a weak D match, TRBD2 (5 bases). This CDR3 is built from 13 residues. The germline V gene has CDR1 SGHRS and CDR2 YFSETQ. V lost 4 bases, J lost 3 bases, and 10 bases lay in between. The CDR3 spells CASSPGLEETQYF. The CDR3 DNA reads as TGCGCCAGCAGCCCAGGACTGGAAGAGACCCAGTACTTC.

The J gene is TRBJ1-2, the V gene TRBV6-7; D is unclear. Being an ORF, TRBV6-7 has a function that is uncertain. V lost 0 bases and J lost 0, with 11 bases in between. CDR3 size: 16 residues. CDR3 DNA sequence: TGTGCCAGCAGTTACTCAATTACGGGGACTAACTATGGCTACACCTTC. This sequence encodes CASSYSITGTNYGYTF.

The rearrangement joins TRBV6-7 to TRBJ2-3, with no clear D. TRBV6-7 is an open reading frame whose function is uncertain. Trimming removed 8 bases from V and 0 bases from J, with 15 bases in between. CDR3 length: 15 residues. This CDR3 is CASPPEASSTDTQYF. CDR3 DNA sequence: TGTGCCAGCCCCCCCGAGGCTAGTAGCACAGATACGCAGTATTTT.

The V call is TRBV19, the J call TRBJ1-3; TRBD1 aligns across 9 bases. This CDR3 has 15 amino acids. Germline trimming cut 6 bases from V and 1 base from J; bases unmatched to any gene: 4. CDR1 and CDR2 (germline): LNHDA, SQIVND (reference sequence). CDR3 sequence reads: CASSPGQGSGNTIYF. The CDR3 bases are TGTGCCAGTAGCCCAGGACAGGGGTCTGGAAACACCATATATTTT.

DNA for the CDR3: TGTGCCAGCAGCAGACAGTTCAATCAGCCCCAGCATTTT. Its protein product is CASSRQFNQPQHF. This sequence joins TRBV27 and TRBJ1-5; TRBD1 is a possible D gene (5 bases). The length of the CDR3 is 13 residues. Trimming cost V 6 bases and J 3 bases, with 9 bases left between them. Germline V gives CDR1 MNHEY, CDR2 SMNVEV (reference sequence).

This chain connects TRBV4-2 to TRBJ2-7; 12 bases match TRBD2. Trimming cost V 7 bases and J 5 bases; bases outside gene matches: 6. Germline CDR1 and CDR2: LGHNA and YNFKEQ. The CDR3 extends over 14 amino acids. Here the CDR3 reads CASTPTSGSHEQYF. CDR3 sequence (DNA): TGTGCCAGCACCCCGACTAGCGGGAGCCACGAGCAGTACTTC.

This sequence joins TRBV21-1 and TRBJ2-5; the table's D call TRBD1 went unverified against the DNA. The end of the DNA aligns better with TRBJ2-7, so the J call may be wrong. TRBV21-1 is annotated as a pseudogene. CDR3 length equals 14 residues. In DNA form, the CDR3 reads TGTGCCAGCCCGATTAGACAGAGCTCCTACGAGCAGTACTTC. The encoded protein is CASPIRQSSYEQYF.

V and J are TRBV19 and TRBJ1-5; tentatively, D is TRBD1 (6 bases). In germline, CDR1 is LNHDA, CDR2 SQIVND (reference sequence). The V end was cut by 4 bases, the J end by 0 bases, with 10 bases between. The CDR3 sequence is 15 residues long. The CDR3 DNA is TGTGCCAGTAGTACAGGGGTTTATAGCAATCAGCCCCAGCATTTT. The encoded protein is CASSTGVYSNQPQHF.

The chain couples TRBV7-8 to TRBJ2-4; possible D gene TRBD1, 6 bases. Germline CDR1 SGHVS, CDR2 FQNEAQ. This CDR3 region has 12 residues. The germline V and J ends were trimmed by 4 bases and 6 bases, with 7 bases remaining between them. CDR3 loop: CASSSDRNIQYF. Written as DNA, the CDR3 is TGTGCCAGCAGCTCGGACAGAAACATTCAGTACTTC.

CDR3 coding DNA: TGTGCCAGCAGTGATCGGACAGGGGGCACAGATACGCAGTATTTT. Protein sequence: CASSDRTGGTDTQYF. The rearrangement uses TRBV6-1 and TRBJ2-3, with 9 positions matching TRBD1. Losses at the gene ends were 3 bases for V and 1 base for J; bases not matched to a gene: 2. This CDR3 is built from 15 residues. Germline CDR1 MNHNS, CDR2 SASEGT.

This clone was counted only a few times. V usage is TRBV7-2 and J usage is TRBJ1-1; possible D gene TRBD1, 6 bases. This CDR3 spans 13 amino acids. V lost 1 base to trimming and J lost 6 bases, with 9 bases between them. From germline, CDR1 is SGHTA and CDR2 FQGNSA. The CDR3 bases are TGTGCCAGCAGCTTAGGGGCAGGGGCTGAAGCTTTCTTT. Protein sequence: CASSLGAGAEAFF.

This clone appeared a few times. The chain joins TRBV6-5 to TRBJ1-6; no clear D. V was shortened by 4 bases and J by 8 bases, with 9 bases between the two germline ends. Germline CDR1 and CDR2: MNHEY and SVGAGI. This CDR3 contains 13 residues. DNA for the CDR3: TGTGCCAGCAGTTTCGCCCGGGATTCACCCCTCCACTTT. Its protein product is CASSFARDSPLHF.

J is TRBJ1-1 and V is TRBV2, with D maybe TRBD1 (5 bases). This CDR3 region has 12 residues. Germline CDR1 reads SNHLY; CDR2 reads FYNNEI. Trimming left V 6 bases short and J 8 bases short, with 13 bases between. This CDR3 reads CASRDTGVEAFF. DNA of the CDR3: TGTGCCAGCAGAGATACAGGAGTAGAAGCTTTCTTT.

The genes are TRBV2 and TRBJ2-5; 8 bases match TRBD1. Germline values: CDR1 SNHLY, CDR2 FYNNEI. The CDR3 spans 14 residues. V was clipped by 5 bases and J by 5 bases; unmatched bases: 7. The CDR3 reads CASSPRGLGETQYF. The DNA for the CDR3 is TGTGCCAGCAGTCCCAGGGGGCTTGGGGAGACCCAGTACTTC.

The V and J genes are TRBV5-6 and TRBJ2-7; 7 bases line up with TRBD1. V shed 3 bases, J shed 0 bases, and the junction held 3 bases outside the gene matches. Per germline, CDR1 SGHDT and CDR2 YYEEEE. This CDR3 has 14 amino acids. The CDR3 nucleotides read TGTGCCAGCAGCTCGACAGGGACCTCCTACGAGCAGTACTTC. This codes for CASSSTGTSYEQYF.